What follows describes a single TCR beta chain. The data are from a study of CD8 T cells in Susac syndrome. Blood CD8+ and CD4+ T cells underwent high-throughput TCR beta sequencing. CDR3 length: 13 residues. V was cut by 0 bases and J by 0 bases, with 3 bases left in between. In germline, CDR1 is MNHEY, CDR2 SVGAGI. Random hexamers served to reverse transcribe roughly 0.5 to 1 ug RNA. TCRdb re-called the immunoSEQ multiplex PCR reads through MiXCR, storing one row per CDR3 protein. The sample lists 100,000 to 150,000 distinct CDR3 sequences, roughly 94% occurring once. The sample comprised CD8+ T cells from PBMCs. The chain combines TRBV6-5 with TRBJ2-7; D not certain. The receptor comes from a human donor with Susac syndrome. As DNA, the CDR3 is TGTGCCAGCAGTTACTCCGACTCCTACGAGCAGTACTTC. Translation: CASSYSDSYEQYF.